The entry below describes one T cell receptor (beta chain). Its antigen is not identified. Some clones are missing from TCRdb's copy, which holds only in-frame ones; the method was immunoSEQ multiplex PCR. The sample includes tens of thousands of clones, around 86% seen only once; the top ten take 2% to 2.5%. The CDR3 is 13 amino acids. Germline values: CDR1 SEHNR, CDR2 FQNEAQ (reference sequence). V lost 1 base and J 4 bases, leaving 7 bases between the germline ends. Stated time point: after dendritic cell vaccination, including at tumor progression/relapse. The data belong to a study of glioma-infiltrating T cells after dendritic cell vaccination. As for the study in general: Samples are from glioblastoma patients in Phase I and II dendritic cell vaccine trials. Between the early 2000s and the early 2010s, patients got autologous tumor lysate-pulsed dendritic cell vaccines. Study-wide findings and caveats: The cohort had few patients with full blood and tumor sets. Higher TCR clonality did not directly relate to longer survival.

The rearrangement uses TRBV7-9 and TRBJ1-2, with D maybe TRBD1 (6 bases). The specimen comprised blood, sampled after dendritic cell vaccination. The clonotype was recovered from a human donor with glioblastoma. The CDR3 spells CASSLGTAYGYTF. In DNA form, the CDR3 reads TGTGCCAGCAGCTTAGGGACAGCCTATGGCTACACCTTC.